The clone carrying this T cell receptor (beta chain) came up a few times. Clinical symptoms, serum thyroxine and TRAb, thyroid ultrasound and orbital computed tomography together formed the diagnostic basis. V dropped 5 bases and J dropped 0; count of bases not matched to a gene: 6. The CDR3 has 16 amino acids. The TCR beta CDR3 regions underwent amplification using RNA transcripts as the source. The study used the HTBI primer set for a first-round RT-PCR of the TCR CDR3. One entry per CDR3 protein results from TCRdb running MiXCR on the multiplex PCR reads. The table records 550,000 to 800,000 distinct CDR3 sequences, 15% to 20% of them present only once. The source of the sample is a study of T cells in Graves' hyperthyroidism and ophthalmopathy. Study-wide context: Prior to any treatment, at the point of initial diagnosis, peripheral blood was collected.

The chain joins TRBV12-3 or TRBV12-4 to TRBJ2-1, with 8 bases fitting TRBD2. The sample taken for sequencing was blood. The TCR was taken from a man aged 18 to 29 with Graves' hyperthyroidism. CDR3 residues: CASSLIAGPSYNEQFF. CDR3 bases: TGTGCCAGCAGTCTAATAGCGGGACCCTCCTACAATGAGCAGTTCTTC.